These 20 T cell receptor beta chains were all obtained from the same sample, sequenced in a study of T cell repertoires in cytomegalovirus infection. TCRdb recomputed calls from the reads with MiXCR, one row per CDR3 protein. The sample records just under 500,000 distinct CDR3 sequences, roughly a third being singletons. These receptors are not linked to any known antigen. The material sequenced was cultured PBMCs, taken from culture after CMV antigen stimulation. The receptors originated from a human donor in good health (CMV status not recorded). Some clones in this sample may be carry-over from other donors' samples.

The chain carries TRBV18 and TRBJ1-5; D call uncertain. V was clipped by 3 bases and J by 0 bases, with 9 bases between them. The CDR3 has 15 amino acids. Germline assignment: CDR1 KGHSH and CDR2 LQKENI. DNA for the CDR3: TGTGCCAGCTCACCGACGGAGTCTAGCAATCAGCCCCAGCATTTT. Its protein is CASSPTESSNQPQHF.

This clonotype was observed a few times. The chain employs TRBV11-2 and TRBJ1-1; TRBD1 might be the D (5 bases). The CDR3 totals 13 residues. The ends were cut back, 5 bases at V and 4 bases at J, with 11 bases in the middle. Per germline, CDR1 SGHAT and CDR2 FQNNGV. DNA of the CDR3: TGTGCCAGCAGCCCGGGGACCTTCACTGAAGCTTTCTTT. Translated: CASSPGTFTEAFF.

This chain connects TRBV7-2 to TRBJ2-7; perhaps TRBD2 as D (6 bases). Germline CDR1 and CDR2: SGHTA and FQGNSA. The V end was cut by 1 base, the J end by 2 bases, with 12 bases between. This CDR3 region has 15 residues. The CDR3 loop is CASSLDNGSTYEQYF. The DNA for the CDR3 is TGTGCCAGCAGCTTAGACAACGGGAGCACCTACGAGCAGTACTTC.

This sequence joins TRBV12-5 and TRBJ2-1; 7 bases line up with TRBD2. This CDR3 region has 11 residues. Germline V lookup: CDR1 LGHNT, CDR2 FRNRAP. V lost 4 bases and J lost 13; bases outside the gene matches: 4. CDR3 nucleotides: TGTGCTAGTGGTTCAGCGGGGAAACAGTTCTTC. Its translation is CASGSAGKQFF.

This clonotype was seen a few times. J is TRBJ2-1 and V is TRBV4-1; the match to TRBD2 covers 13 bases. In germline, CDR1 is MGHRA, CDR2 YSYEKL. This CDR3 region has 15 residues. J gave up 6 bases and V 1 base, and 0 bases lay outside the gene matches. The CDR3, as DNA: TGCGCCAGCAGCCAAGGGACTAGCGGGAGCAATGAGCAGTTCTTC. Amino acids: CASSQGTSGSNEQFF.

This clonotype was seen ten or more times. The chain recombines TRBV7-3 with TRBJ2-4; possibly TRBD1 for D (6 bases). Per the germline V gene, CDR1 is SGHTA and CDR2 is FQGTGA. The V end was cut by 2 bases, the J end by 12 bases, with 17 bases between. This CDR3 has 14 residues. The CDR3 protein is CASSLAGVRSTQYF. CDR3 bases: TGTGCCAGCAGCTTAGCAGGGGTCAGGTCAACTCAGTACTTC.

The chain couples TRBV6-1 to TRBJ2-3; D uncertain. Trimming stripped 6 bases from V and 4 bases from J, with 14 bases between. Germline lookup yields CDR1 MNHNS and CDR2 SASEGT. This CDR3 spans 14 amino acids. The CDR3 bases are TGTGCCAGCAGCAATCGTCCCCGGGCAGATACGCAGTATTTT. Encoded protein: CASSNRPRADTQYF.

The V call is TRBV29-1, the J call TRBJ1-2, with 9 bases fitting TRBD1. The CDR3 extends over 13 amino acids. Trimming at V came to 4 bases and at J to 5 bases, leaving 5 bases not matched to a gene. Germline values: CDR1 SQVTM, CDR2 ANQGSEA. CDR3 in DNA: TGCAGCGTTGCCGCCGGGACAGGGTATGGCTACACCTTC. Encoded protein: CSVAAGTGYGYTF.

The rearrangement links TRBV4-3 to TRBJ2-3; perhaps TRBD1 as D (6 bases). This CDR3 has 14 residues. CDR1 LGHNA and CDR2 YSLEER come from the germline V gene. V was shortened by 3 bases and J by 5 bases, with 12 bases between the two germline ends. The CDR3 region is CASSQGAAGDTQYF. CDR3 DNA: TGCGCCAGCAGCCAGGGGGCTGCAGGAGATACGCAGTATTTT.

Only a few counts were recorded for this clonotype. The rearrangement links TRBV4-3 to TRBJ1-3; no definite D call. The CDR3 is 18 amino acids. The V end lost 4 bases, the J end lost 0 bases, and 19 bases lay between the germline ends. Germline V CDR1 and CDR2: LGHNA, YSLEER. The CDR3 region has the DNA TGCGCCAGCAGCCGGAACTACGGAGGAACTAGCTCTGGAAACACCATATATTTT. Translated: CASSRNYGGTSSGNTIYF.

This clonotype was found once. The chain combines TRBV4-3 with TRBJ2-7, with a tentative D call TRBD2 (5 bases). Trimming left V 0 bases short and J 4 bases short, with 22 bases between. CDR1 and CDR2 from the germline V gene are LGHNA and YSLEER. CDR3 length: 18 residues. CDR3 bases: TGCGCCAGCAGCCAAGATAGTTCGGTGGGGAGTTGGCGATACGAGCAGTACTTC. Translating it yields CASSQDSSVGSWRYEQYF.

This clonotype was picked up many times. The chain uses TRBV2 and TRBJ2-1; no clear D. CDR3 size: 14 residues. The germline V gene has CDR1 SNHLY and CDR2 FYNNEI. V shed 8 bases and J shed 9 bases, with 20 bases lying between them. Here the CDR3 DNA reads TGTGCCAGCGGTTTGGAATCGAGCATTGGTGAGCAGTTCTTC. This codes for CASGLESSIGEQFF.

V usage is TRBV24-1 and J usage is TRBJ1-2; the D gene is possibly TRBD1 (5 bases). This CDR3 has 14 residues. The germline CDR1 and CDR2 sequences are KGHDR and SFDVKD. V dropped 2 bases and J dropped 3 bases, with 9 bases sitting between them. CDR3 coding DNA: TGTGCCACCAGTGATTACGGGGGAGACTATGGCTACACCTTC. Its protein product is CATSDYGGDYGYTF.

In its sample, this clonotype was seen a few times. The chain has TRBV6-8 and TRBJ1-1, with 7 positions matching TRBD1. CDR3 length: 14 amino acids. The germline V gene has CDR1 MNHGY and CDR2 SAAAGT. The V and J ends lost 4 bases and 6 bases, in that order; junction bases with no gene match: 8. The CDR3 nucleotides are TGTGCCAGCAGTTCGACAGGGAAAAGGGCTGAAGCTTTCTTT. This encodes CASSSTGKRAEAFF.

The table lists this clonotype with a count of one. The chain carries TRBV15 and TRBJ1-1; no reliable D call. This CDR3 has 14 residues. V lost 0 bases and J lost 5, with 10 bases in between. Germline-derived CDR1 and CDR2 are LNHNV and YYDKDF (reference sequence). CDR3 in amino acids: CATSRDHAGTEAFF. DNA for the CDR3: TGTGCCACCAGCAGAGATCATGCCGGGACTGAAGCTTTCTTT.

This clonotype was detected a few times. This sequence joins TRBV4-1 and TRBJ1-1; unclear D gene. Trimming cost V 1 base and J 4 bases, with 16 bases left between them. The CDR3 has 16 amino acids. Germline V lookup: CDR1 MGHRA, CDR2 YSYEKL. The CDR3 loop reads CASSQVPIWLGTEAFF. CDR3 DNA sequence: TGCGCCAGCAGCCAAGTCCCTATTTGGTTGGGCACTGAAGCTTTCTTT.

V usage is TRBV11-2 and J usage is TRBJ2-5; the match to TRBD1 covers 7 bases. After removal of 1 base from V and 4 bases from J, the junction contained 6 bases not matched to a gene. The germline gives CDR1 SGHAT, CDR2 FQNNGV. This CDR3 region has 15 residues. Here the CDR3 DNA reads TGTGCCAGCAGCTTAGCCCCAGGGGGTGGAGAGACCCAGTACTTC. Residues: CASSLAPGGGETQYF.

This clonotype has more than one count but fewer than ten. The V and J genes are TRBV7-2 and TRBJ2-5; 8 bases agree with TRBD1. J was trimmed by 1 base and V by 5 bases; bases with no gene match: 6. The CDR3 runs 15 residues. Germline assignment: CDR1 SGHTA and CDR2 FQGNSA. CDR3 sequence (DNA): TGTGCCAGCAGCCAGCGACAGGGGATCCAAGAGACCCAGTACTTC. Its translation: CASSQRQGIQETQYF.

J is TRBJ1-5 and V is TRBV6-5; TRBD1 agrees at 7 bases. The CDR3 loop spans 18 amino acids. Trimming at V came to 0 bases and at J to 0 bases, leaving 8 bases not matched to a gene. Germline V CDR1 and CDR2: MNHEY, SVGAGI. The CDR3 DNA reads TGTGCCAGCAGTTACTCTCCACCGGGACAGTATAGCAATCAGCCCCAGCATTTT. The encoded protein is CASSYSPPGQYSNQPQHF.

The gene calls are TRBV24-1 and TRBJ2-7; the match to TRBD1 covers 7 bases. V lost 3 bases, J lost 0 bases, and 4 bases stayed unmatched. This CDR3 comprises 15 residues. CDR1 is KGHDR, CDR2 SFDVKD, per germline. DNA for the CDR3: TGTGCCACCAGTGATCCGGGACAGAGCTCCTACGAGCAGTACTTC. Amino acid sequence: CATSDPGQSSYEQYF.